A selection of T cell receptor beta chains follows, all from one sample in a study of response to subunit inactivated influenza vaccine. TCRdb reanalysed the RT-PCR reads using MiXCR and keeps one entry per CDR3 protein. Of some 570,000 distinct CDR3 sequences detected, 10% to 12% appear once; the ten largest clones hold around 10%. These same data were also listed under a study on T cells expressing NK-cell markers.

Sequencing was performed on PBMCs from blood, taken on the day of vaccination. The receptors here all came from a man over 45 who received an inactivated influenza vaccine. Each CDR3 is given with its conserved first and last residue. The D gene is left open where the match is weak. Size is stated for part of the rows, as once, few or many counts, or as a class when the clone is expanded.

TRBV20-1	TRBJ1-6	.	few	TGCAGTGCCCAGTGGCTCTCCTATAATTCACCCCTCCACTTT	CSAQWLSYNSPLHF
TRBV24-1	TRBJ2-7	TRBD2	few	TGTGCCACCCCGAATAGCGGGGGGACCTACGAGCAGTACTTC	CATPNSGGTYEQYF
TRBV7-9	TRBJ2-1	TRBD2	.	TGTGCCAGCAGCTTCGGTCCGGGAGGATTCCAGTTCTTC	CASSFGPGGFQFF
TRBV19	TRBJ2-1	TRBD1	.	TGTGCCAGTAGTATTATTGGGGACAGGGGAGATTACAATGAGCAGTTCTTC	CASSIIGDRGDYNEQFF
TRBV5-1	TRBJ2-7	TRBD1	.	TGCGCCAGCAGCTTGGGAGATCTCCGGGACAGAAGTTACGAGCAGTACTTC	CASSLGDLRDRSYEQYF
TRBV12-3/TRBV12-4	TRBJ2-7	.	many	TGTGCCAGCAGGGGCGGGACGGACTACGAGCAGTACTTC	CASRGGTDYEQYF
TRBV14	TRBJ2-3	TRBD2	few	TGTGCCAGCAGCCCATGGGACTACCCTAGCACAGATACGCAGTATTTT	CASSPWDYPSTDTQYF
TRBV29-1	TRBJ1-5	.	.	TGCAGCGTGGCAGGGGCCGTCAATCAGCCCCAGCATTTT	CSVAGAVNQPQHF
TRBV14	TRBJ2-6	.	.	TGTGCCAGCAGCCAACTGTTCCGTACTGGGGCCAACGTCCTGACTTTC	CASSQLFRTGANVLTF
TRBV29-1	TRBJ2-7	.	few	TGCAGCGTTGTAGACAAGCCCTACGAGCAGTACTTC	CSVVDKPYEQYF
TRBV24-1	TRBJ2-7	.	few	TGTGCCACCAGTGATTTTGAGGGGAACGAGCAGTACTTC	CATSDFEGNEQYF
TRBV9	TRBJ2-1	.	.	TGTGCCAGCAGCGTAGTATCTGGGGTTCGGAATGAGCAGTTCTTC	CASSVVSGVRNEQFF
TRBV24-1	TRBJ2-2	.	.	TGTGCCACTCCTCAGTGCGCCCTGGGAGGCACCGGGGAGCTGTTTTTT	CATPQCALGGTGELFF
TRBV28	TRBJ2-5	.	.	TGTGCCAGCAGTTGGAGTCGGTGGGCGGGGAACACCCAAGAGACCCAGTACTTC	CASSWSRWAGNTQETQYF
TRBV7-2	TRBJ2-3	TRBD2	.	TGTGCCAGCAGCCCTAGCTGGCGGGGGGGCCTATATACGCAGTATTTT	CASSPSWRGGLYTQYF
TRBV7-9	TRBJ2-2	TRBD2	.	TGTGCCAGCCGAGTAGCGGGACCGAACACCGGGGAGCTGTTTTTT	CASRVAGPNTGELFF
TRBV7-9	TRBJ2-1	TRBD2	.	TGTGCCAGCAGCCAGGGACTAGCGGGAAACAATGAGCAGTTCTTC	CASSQGLAGNNEQFF
TRBV10-2	TRBJ2-3	TRBD2	.	TGCGCCAGCAGCGGGACTAGCGGGCGATCGGGCACAGATACGCAGTATTTT	CASSGTSGRSGTDTQYF
TRBV9	TRBJ2-1	TRBD2	few	TGTGCCAGCAGCAGGACCCTAGCGGGGGGCCTCGAGGAGCAGTTCTTC	CASSRTLAGGLEEQFF